A single sample gave rise to the 5 T cell receptor beta chains below, sequenced in a study of control samples from healthy donors and cancer patients. The data were produced by immunoSEQ multiplex PCR, yet TCRdb's version contains in-frame clones alone and is incomplete. There are 400,000 to 500,000 clones in the sample; around nine tenths occur only once, and around 6.4% lies in the top ten. Source material: PBMCs. The receptors were sampled from a man in his forties with head and neck cancer.

The gene calls are TRBV18 and TRBJ1-5; D not resolved. V was shortened by 2 bases and J by 7 bases, with 18 bases between the two germline ends. The CDR3 is made up of 16 amino acids. Looked up from germline, CDR1 is KGHSH and CDR2 is LQKENI. The CDR3 bases are TGTGCCAGCTCACCAGTGGAAGGGTTGGATTCGCAGCCCCAGCATTTT. It translates to CASSPVEGLDSQPQHF. The full variable domain, completed using reference TRBV18 and TRBJ1-5, is NAGVMQNPRHLVRRRGQEARLRCSPMKGHSHVYWYRQLPEEGLKFMVYLQKENIIDESGMPKERFSAEFPKEGPSILRIQQVVRGDSAAYFCASSPVEGLDSQPQHFGDGTRLSIL.

V usage is TRBV10-3 and J usage is TRBJ1-3; no reliable D call. The V and J ends lost 7 bases and 3 bases respectively, with 13 bases between them. This CDR3 has 14 amino acids. Germline V gene data show CDR1 as ENHRY and CDR2 as SYGVKD. Here the CDR3 reads CAITASIFGNTIYF. The CDR3 DNA reads TGTGCCATCACCGCCAGCATCTTTGGAAACACCATATATTTT.

This chain joins TRBV9 and TRBJ2-2; D is perhaps TRBD1 or TRBD2 (6 bases each). This CDR3 comprises 15 residues. Germline V gives CDR1 SGDLS, CDR2 YYNGEE. V lost 2 bases and J lost 4, with 12 bases in between. CDR3 nucleotides: TGTGCCAGCAGCGTTTACGGGGGCGGCACCGGGGAGCTGTTTTTT. Encoded protein: CASSVYGGGTGELFF.

The chain employs TRBV29-1 and TRBJ2-1; unclear D gene. Germline loops: CDR1 SQVTM, CDR2 ANQGSEA. The CDR3 loop spans 11 amino acids. Trimming took 5 bases from V and 1 from J, leaving 3 bases between them. The CDR3 protein is CSVPSYNEQFF. CDR3 DNA sequence: TGCAGCGTTCCGTCCTACAATGAGCAGTTCTTC.

The chain couples TRBV5-6 to TRBJ2-7; no definite D call. Germline values: CDR1 SGHDT, CDR2 YYEEEE. The V end was cut by 4 bases, the J end by 0 bases, with 14 bases between. The CDR3 loop spans 15 amino acids. CDR3 protein: CASSTPAESSYEQYF. CDR3 bases: TGTGCCAGCAGCACCCCAGCAGAGAGCTCCTACGAGCAGTACTTC.